A selection of T cell receptor beta chains follows, all from one sample in a study of blood T cells in healthy people across ages. MiXCR, run by TCRdb on the 5' RACE reads, gives a single entry per CDR3 protein. The sample includes 710,000 or so distinct CDR3 sequences, roughly 20% of them seen just once. The material sequenced was blood. Receptors originate from an older man in good health. The CDR3 runs from the conserved cysteine through the conserved F or W. A D gene is named only where the DNA matches it firmly. Size is stated for part of the rows, as once, few or many counts, or as a class when the clone is expanded.

TRBD2	TRBV5-1	few	TRBJ2-7	TGCGCCAGCAGCTTGGCCGCTAGCGGGGGGTACGAGCAGTACTTC	CASSLAASGGYEQYF
-	TRBV24-1	-	TRBJ1-5	TGTGCCACCAGTCGGGACAGCAATCAGCCCCAGCATTTT	CATSRDSNQPQHF
TRBD2	TRBV3-1	-	TRBJ2-7	TGTGCCAGCAGCCAAGATCAAGCGGGGGGGCGTGAGCAGTACTTC	CASSQDQAGGREQYF
-	TRBV24-1	-	TRBJ2-3	TGTGCCACGGGGGTCAGGGGCGTAACAGATACGCAGTATTTT	CATGVRGVTDTQYF
-	TRBV19	-	TRBJ1-5	TGTGCCAGTCGGAGGGCAGGGTTGGAGCCCCAGCATTTT	CASRRAGLEPQHF
TRBD1	TRBV7-9	-	TRBJ1-4	TGTGCCAGCAGCCCCCAGGGGGGAACAACTAATGAAAAACTGTTTTTT	CASSPQGGTTNEKLFF
TRBD2	TRBV7-8	few	TRBJ2-1	TGTGCCAGCAGCCCCACCGCAAGCGGGATCACCAATGAGCAGTTCTTC	CASSPTASGITNEQFF
-	TRBV12-3/TRBV12-4	few	TRBJ1-6	TGTGCCAGCACGGAGGACCCAGGGGTAAGGAATTCACCCCTCCACTTT	CASTEDPGVRNSPLHF
-	TRBV7-3	-	TRBJ2-2	TGTGCCAGCAGCTTAAATAGGCTACCAAACACCGGGGAGCTGTTTTTT	CASSLNRLPNTGELFF
-	TRBV20-1	-	TRBJ2-7	TGCAGTGCTAGGTCAGTTCGGAGCTCCTACGAGCAGTACTTC	CSARSVRSSYEQYF
TRBD2	TRBV4-3	-	TRBJ2-3	TGCGCCAGCAGCCCCTCTCTAGCGGGAGGGTCAGATACGCAGTATTTT	CASSPSLAGGSDTQYF
TRBD2	TRBV10-2	-	TRBJ2-5	TGCGCCAGCAGTGAGAGTCGGGCCCTTTGGGGGGGCCAAGAGACCCAGTACTTC	CASSESRALWGGQETQYF
TRBD2	TRBV7-2	few	TRBJ2-3	TGTGCCAGCAGCCAAGAAAGCGGGAGGCGCCTTGATACGCAGTATTTT	CASSQESGRRLDTQYF
-	TRBV2	-	TRBJ2-5	TGTGCCAGCAGTGAACAGCTCAAGGGGGAGACCCAGTACTTC	CASSEQLKGETQYF
TRBD2	TRBV4-1	-	TRBJ2-3	TGCGCCAGCAGCCAGATGATAGCGGGGGATTTAACAGATACGCAGTATTTT	CASSQMIAGDLTDTQYF
TRBD2	TRBV5-1	few	TRBJ2-5	TGCGCCAGCAGCTTGGTGAGCGGGGAAGAGACCCAGTACTTC	CASSLVSGEETQYF
-	TRBV7-8	-	TRBJ2-3	TGTGCCAGCAGCCACGCCGGAGCCGGGAAAAGCACAGATACGCAGTATTTT	CASSHAGAGKSTDTQYF
-	TRBV7-9	-	TRBJ1-5	TGTGCCAGCAGCTCAGGACAGCTTCAGCCCCAGCATTTT	CASSSGQLQPQHF
-	TRBV29-1	few	TRBJ2-5	TGCAGCGTGAGGGGGGTTCTCCAAGAGACCCAGTACTTC	CSVRGVLQETQYF
-	TRBV12-3/TRBV12-4	-	TRBJ1-6	TGTGCCAGCAGTTTTAGGGCGATGAATTCACCCCTCCACTTT	CASSFRAMNSPLHF
-	TRBV18	-	TRBJ2-2	TGTGCCAGCTCACTTGGTTCCCGGGGCACCGGGGAGCTGTTTTTT	CASSLGSRGTGELFF
-	TRBV7-9	-	TRBJ1-1	TGTGCCAGCGGCTTAGGGGCTACCGGCACTGAAGCTTTCTTT	CASGLGATGTEAFF